Here is one T cell receptor beta chain with its context. The sample originates from a study of T cells of healthy individuals. Each CDR3 protein gets one entry after TCRdb re-called the 5' RACE reads with MiXCR. The sample yields 95,000 to 100,000 distinct CDR3 sequences, approximately 18% seen once. This CDR3 comprises 14 residues. V was clipped by 1 base and J by 15 bases; unmatched bases: 7. The germline CDR1 and CDR2 sequences are SGHAT and FQNNGV. The sequence was collected from a human donor in good health. The V call is TRBV11-2, the J call TRBJ2-1; 12 nucleotides agree with TRBD2. CDR3 nucleotide sequence: TGTGCCAGCAGCTTAGGGACTAGCGGGACGGGTGTGTTCTTC. Translation: CASSLGTSGTGVFF. Together with reference TRBV11-2 and TRBJ2-1, the CDR3 gives the full variable domain: EAGVAQSPRYKIIEKRQSVAFWCNPISGHATLYWYQQILGQGPKLLIQFQNNGVVDDSQLPKDRFSAERLKGVDSTLKIQPAKLEDSAVYLCASSLGTSGTGVFFGPGTRLTVL.